This TCR beta chain was captured in a study of blood T cell repertoires in COVID-19. Study as a whole: Researchers got acute and convalescent COVID-19 samples from the United States, Italy and Spain. The cDNA or gDNA used as material had been derived from T cells, B-cell-depleted T cells, or PBMCs.

Some clones are missing from TCRdb's copy, which holds only in-frame ones; the method was immunoSEQ multiplex PCR. The sample shows about 48,000 clones, 65% to 90% of them seen only once. The CDR3 loop spans 11 amino acids. Trimming left V 7 bases short and J 4 bases short, with 5 bases between. Germline loops: CDR1 MNHEY, CDR2 SVGAGI. The clonotype originates from a woman older than 75 with acute or convalescent COVID-19. Sequencing was done on a sample of peripheral blood. This chain links TRBV6-5 with TRBJ1-3; D unresolved. This CDR3 is CASKEGNTIYF. In DNA, the CDR3 is TGTGCCAGCAAGGAGGGAAACACCATATATTTT.